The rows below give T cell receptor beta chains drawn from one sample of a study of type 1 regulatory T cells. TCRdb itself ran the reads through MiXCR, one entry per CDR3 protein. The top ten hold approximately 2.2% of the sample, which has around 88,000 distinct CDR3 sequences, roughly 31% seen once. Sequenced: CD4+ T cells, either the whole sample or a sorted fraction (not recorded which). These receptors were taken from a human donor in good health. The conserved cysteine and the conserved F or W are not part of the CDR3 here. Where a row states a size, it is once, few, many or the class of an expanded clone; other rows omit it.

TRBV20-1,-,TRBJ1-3,SAPRDSSGNTIY
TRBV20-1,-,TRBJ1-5,SARPGAIQPQH
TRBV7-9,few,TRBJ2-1,ASRNLGATNEQF
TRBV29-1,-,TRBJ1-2,SVDWGASGNGYT
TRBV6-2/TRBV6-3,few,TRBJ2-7,ASSKQGYYEQY
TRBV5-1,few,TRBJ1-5,ASSLRGDSNQPQH
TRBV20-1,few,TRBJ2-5,SADLPPWTEYQETQY
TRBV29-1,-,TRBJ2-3,SLRSPSGSTDTQY
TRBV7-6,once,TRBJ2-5,ASSRMLDTETQY
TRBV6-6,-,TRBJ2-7,ASSYDSNYEQY
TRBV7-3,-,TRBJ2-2,ASSLTLTSGTGELF
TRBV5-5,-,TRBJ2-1,ASSKVATYNEQF
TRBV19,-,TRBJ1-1,ASSISQGRTEAF
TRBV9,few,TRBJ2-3,ASSVEGSGRTDTQY
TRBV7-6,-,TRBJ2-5,ASSFRGSETQY
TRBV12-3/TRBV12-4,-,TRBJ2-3,ASSLGDSPTDTQY
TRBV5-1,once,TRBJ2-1,ASFGLAGKVNEQF
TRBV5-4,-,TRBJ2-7,ASSLGGGAGDSYEQY
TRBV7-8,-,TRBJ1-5,ASSFGVDQPQH
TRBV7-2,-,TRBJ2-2,ASSSGQGILGGELF
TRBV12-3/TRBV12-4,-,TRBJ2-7,ASSLAGEIYEQY
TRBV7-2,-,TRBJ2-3,ASSFLRLADTDTQY
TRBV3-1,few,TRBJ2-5,ASSKAGTTQETQY
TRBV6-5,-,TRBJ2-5,ASISKAGLLGGTQY
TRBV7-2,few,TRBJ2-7,ASSWKSGDPPYEQY
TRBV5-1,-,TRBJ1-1,ASREDAARNTEAF
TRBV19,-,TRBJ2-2,ASLWRLGAGELF
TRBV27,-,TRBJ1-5,ASSSGTGGDGQPQH
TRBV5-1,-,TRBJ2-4,ASSPASLAKNIQY
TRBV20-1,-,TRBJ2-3,SAPIVVDTPY
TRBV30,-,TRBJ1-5,AWSVLRGDSHPQH
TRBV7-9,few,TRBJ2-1,ASSPRGAGPGVHEQF
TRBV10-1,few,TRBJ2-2,ASSPREGPRTGELF
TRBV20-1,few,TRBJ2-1,SAPGLAGYNEQF
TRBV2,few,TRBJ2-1,ASLRDQYNEQF
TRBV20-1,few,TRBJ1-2,SARAGQKANYGYT
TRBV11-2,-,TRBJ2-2,ASSRRETNTGELF
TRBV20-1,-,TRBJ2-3,SAQPQQDTQY
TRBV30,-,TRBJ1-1,AWRQNGRNTEAF
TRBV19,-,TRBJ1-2,ASSIGQGIAGYT
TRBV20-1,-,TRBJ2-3,SARDWDSTDTQY
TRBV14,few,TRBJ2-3,ASSGTGLRFAQY
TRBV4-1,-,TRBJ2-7,ASSQDRSGSEQY
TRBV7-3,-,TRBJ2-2,ASSLNGGRTTGELF
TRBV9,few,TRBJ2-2,ASSSRPQGSGELF
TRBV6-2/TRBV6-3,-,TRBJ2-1,ASSQDPRPRDEQF
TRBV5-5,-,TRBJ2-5,ASSLWMNQETQY
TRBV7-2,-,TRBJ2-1,ASSSGLAGPYNEQF
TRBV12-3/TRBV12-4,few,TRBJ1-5,ASSLMGGQPQH